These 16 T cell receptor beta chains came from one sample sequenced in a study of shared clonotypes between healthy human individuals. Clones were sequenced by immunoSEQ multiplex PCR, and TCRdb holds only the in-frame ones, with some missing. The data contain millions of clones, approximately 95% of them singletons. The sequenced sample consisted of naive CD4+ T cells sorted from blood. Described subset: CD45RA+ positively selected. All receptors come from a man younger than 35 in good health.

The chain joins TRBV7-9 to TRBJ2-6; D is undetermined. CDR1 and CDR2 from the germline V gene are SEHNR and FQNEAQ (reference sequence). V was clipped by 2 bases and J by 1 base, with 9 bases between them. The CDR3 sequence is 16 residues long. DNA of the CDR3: TGTGCCAGCAGCTTACCCCAGCCGTCTGGGGCCAACGTCCTGACTTTC. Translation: CASSLPQPSGANVLTF.

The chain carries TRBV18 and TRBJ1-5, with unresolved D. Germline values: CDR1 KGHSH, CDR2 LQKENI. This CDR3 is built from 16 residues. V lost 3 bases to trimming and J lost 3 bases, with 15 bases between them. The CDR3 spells CASSPYQASNNQPQHF. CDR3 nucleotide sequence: TGTGCCAGCTCACCTTATCAGGCTAGTAACAATCAGCCCCAGCATTTT.

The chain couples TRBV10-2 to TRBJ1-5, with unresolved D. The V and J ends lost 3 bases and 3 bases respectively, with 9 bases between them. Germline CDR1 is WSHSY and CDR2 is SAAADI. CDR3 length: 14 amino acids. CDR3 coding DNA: TGCGCCAGCAGTGATTCGGAATCCAATCAGCCCCAGCATTTT. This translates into CASSDSESNQPQHF.

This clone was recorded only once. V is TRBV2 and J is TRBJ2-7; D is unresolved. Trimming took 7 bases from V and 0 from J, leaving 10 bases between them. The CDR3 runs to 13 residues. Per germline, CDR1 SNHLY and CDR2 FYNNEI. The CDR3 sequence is CASNADSSYEQYF. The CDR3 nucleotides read TGTGCCAGCAACGCCGATAGCTCCTACGAGCAGTACTTC. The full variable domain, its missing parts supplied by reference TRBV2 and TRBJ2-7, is EPEVTQTPSHQVTQMGQEVILRCVPISNHLYFYWYRQILGQKVEFLVSFYNNEISEKSEIFDDQFSVERPDGSNFTLKIRSTKLEDSAMYFCASNADSSYEQYFGPGTRLTVT.

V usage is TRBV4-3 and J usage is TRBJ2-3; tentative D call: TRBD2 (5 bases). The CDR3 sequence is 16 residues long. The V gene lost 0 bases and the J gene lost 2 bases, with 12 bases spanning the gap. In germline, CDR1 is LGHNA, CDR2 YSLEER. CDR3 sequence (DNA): TGCGCCAGCAGCCAAGAAATTAGCGACCCCACAGATACGCAGTATTTT. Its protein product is CASSQEISDPTDTQYF.

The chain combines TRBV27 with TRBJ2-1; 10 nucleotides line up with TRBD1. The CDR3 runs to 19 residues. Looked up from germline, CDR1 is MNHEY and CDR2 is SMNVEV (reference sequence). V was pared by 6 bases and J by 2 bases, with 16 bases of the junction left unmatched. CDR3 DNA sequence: TGTGCCAGCAGCAAAAATCTAACACCCGGGACAGGGGCCTACAATGAGCAGTTCTTC. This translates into CASSKNLTPGTGAYNEQFF.

In DNA, the CDR3 is TGTGCTAGTGGTTTGGCAACGACAGGGGGCGGTTACAATGAGCAGTTCTTC. Protein: CASGLATTGGGYNEQFF. The chain carries TRBV12-5 and TRBJ2-1; 10 bases match TRBD1. Germline V gives CDR1 LGHNT, CDR2 FRNRAP. The ends lost 1 base at V and 4 bases at J; junction bases unmatched: 7. The CDR3 consists of 17 residues.

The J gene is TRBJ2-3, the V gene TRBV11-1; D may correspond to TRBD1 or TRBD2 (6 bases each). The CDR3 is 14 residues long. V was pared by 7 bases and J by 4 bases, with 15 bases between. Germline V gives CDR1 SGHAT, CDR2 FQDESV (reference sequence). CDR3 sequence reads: CASTAWGAADTQYF. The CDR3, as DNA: TGTGCCAGCACCGCGTGGGGGGCCGCAGATACGCAGTATTTT.

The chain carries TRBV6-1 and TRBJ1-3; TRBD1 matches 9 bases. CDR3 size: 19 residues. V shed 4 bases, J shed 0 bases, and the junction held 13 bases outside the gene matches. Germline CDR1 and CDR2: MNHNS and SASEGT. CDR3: CASSGPGTGRQFSGNTIYF. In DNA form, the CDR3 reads TGTGCCAGCAGTGGACCCGGGACAGGGAGGCAGTTCTCTGGAAACACCATATATTTT.

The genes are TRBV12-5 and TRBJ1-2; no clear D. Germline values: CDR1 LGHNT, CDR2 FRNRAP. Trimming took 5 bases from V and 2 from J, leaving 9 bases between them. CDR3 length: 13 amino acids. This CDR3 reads CASGRGINYGYTF. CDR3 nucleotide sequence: TGTGCTAGTGGTCGGGGAATAAACTATGGCTACACCTTC.

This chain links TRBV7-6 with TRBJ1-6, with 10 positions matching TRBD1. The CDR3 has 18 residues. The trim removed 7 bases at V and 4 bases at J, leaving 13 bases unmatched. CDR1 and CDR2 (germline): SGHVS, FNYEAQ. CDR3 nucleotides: TGTGCCAGCACCTTGCCTCTGACAGGGGGCGAATATAATTCACCCCTCCACTTT. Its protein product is CASTLPLTGGEYNSPLHF.

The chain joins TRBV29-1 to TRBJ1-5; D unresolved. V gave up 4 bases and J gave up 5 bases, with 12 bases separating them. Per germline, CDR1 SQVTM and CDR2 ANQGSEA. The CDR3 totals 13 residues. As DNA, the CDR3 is TGCAGCGTTGGGCCTGGGGAAGATCAGCCCCAGCATTTT. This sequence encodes CSVGPGEDQPQHF.

CDR3 sequence reads: CASSLSKGAEAFF. DNA of the CDR3: TGTGCCAGCAGTTTGTCGAAGGGAGCTGAAGCTTTCTTT. The V call is TRBV28, the J call TRBJ1-1, with no clear D. This CDR3 is 13 amino acids long. V lost 3 bases and J 6 bases, leaving 11 bases between the germline ends. CDR1 and CDR2 from the germline V gene are MDHEN and SYDVKM. The full variable domain, in which reference TRBV28 and TRBJ1-1 provide the parts outside the CDR3, is DVKVTQSSRYLVKRTGEKVFLECVQDMDHENMFWYRQDPGLGLRLIYFSYDVKMKEKGDIPEGYSVSREKKERFSLILESASTNQTSMYLCASSLSKGAEAFFGQGTRLTVV.

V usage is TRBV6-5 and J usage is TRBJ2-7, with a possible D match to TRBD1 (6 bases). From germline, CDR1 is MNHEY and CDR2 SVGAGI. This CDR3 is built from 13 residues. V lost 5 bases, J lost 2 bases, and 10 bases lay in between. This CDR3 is CASSKDSTYEQYF. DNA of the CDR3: TGTGCCAGCAGTAAGGACAGTACCTACGAGCAGTACTTC.

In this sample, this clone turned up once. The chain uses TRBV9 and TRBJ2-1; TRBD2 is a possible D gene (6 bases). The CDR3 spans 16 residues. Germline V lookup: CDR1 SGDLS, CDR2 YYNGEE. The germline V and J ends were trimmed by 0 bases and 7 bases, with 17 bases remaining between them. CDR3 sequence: CASSVGPRGKGNEQFF. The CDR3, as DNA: TGTGCCAGCAGCGTAGGCCCCCGGGGGAAAGGGAATGAGCAGTTCTTC.

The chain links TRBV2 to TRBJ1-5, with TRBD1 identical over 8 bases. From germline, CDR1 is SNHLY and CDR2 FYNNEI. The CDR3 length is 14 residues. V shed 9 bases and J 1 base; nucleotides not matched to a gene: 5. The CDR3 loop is CASAGQVSNQPQHF. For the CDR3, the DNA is TGTGCCAGTGCGGGACAGGTGAGCAATCAGCCCCAGCATTTT.